A single sample gave rise to the 19 T cell receptor beta chains below, sequenced in a study of cytomegalovirus exposure and HLA in healthy donors. Vbeta (60) and Jbeta (13) primers were used in the PCR. Profiled with immunoSEQ multiplex PCR; TCRdb holds only in-frame clones, not every one. This repertoire shows approximately 190,000 clones, about 85% found once; its top ten account for more than 1%. Sequenced input: PBMCs. The receptor set was obtained from a boy aged 2-15 years in good health and CMV-seronegative.

This clone was detected only a few times. V is TRBV7-6 and J is TRBJ2-1; maybe TRBD2 (6 bases). Trimming removed 4 bases at V and 7 bases at J, with 17 bases between. The CDR3 length is 15 residues. Germline V gene data show CDR1 as SGHVS and CDR2 as FNYEAQ. CDR3 coding DNA: TGTGCCAGCAGCTCCCAGGTCGGGGGAGTAAATGAGCAGTTCTTC. As protein: CASSSQVGGVNEQFF.

V and J are TRBV15 and TRBJ2-1, with 14 nucleotides matching TRBD2. The CDR3 spans 16 residues. V shed 5 bases, J shed 6 bases, and the junction held 6 bases outside the gene matches. From germline, CDR1 is LNHNV and CDR2 YYDKDF (reference sequence). The DNA of the CDR3 is TGTGCCACCAGCGAGCGACTAGCGGGGGGGCCCAATGAGCAGTTCTTC. Encoded protein: CATSERLAGGPNEQFF.

This rearrangement joins TRBV5-1 to TRBJ2-5, with 10 bases fitting TRBD1. The J call may be mistaken, given a closer DNA end match to TRBJ2-7. Looked up from germline, CDR1 is SGHRS and CDR2 is YFSETQ. The CDR3 consists of 15 residues. The CDR3 loop is CASRPGTGVTYEQYF. In nucleotides, the CDR3 is TGCGCCAGCAGGCCCGGGACAGGGGTAACCTACGAGCAGTACTTC.

The chain links TRBV5-1 to TRBJ1-6, with D maybe TRBD1 (6 bases). The CDR3 has 15 residues. Trimming pared 5 bases from V and 2 bases from J, leaving 11 bases between. Germline V gene lookup returns CDR1 SGHRS and CDR2 YFSETQ. The CDR3 DNA is TGCGCCAGCAGAGTGGACAGTACCTATAATTCACCCCTCCACTTT. It is translated as CASRVDSTYNSPLHF. The full variable domain, its missing parts supplied by reference TRBV5-1 and TRBJ1-6, is KAGVTQTPRYLIKTRGQQVTLSCSPISGHRSVSWYQQTPGQGLQFLFEYFSETQRNKGNFPGRFSGRQFSNSRSEMNVSTLELGDSALYLCASRVDSTYNSPLHFGNGTRLTVT.

J is TRBJ2-5 and V is TRBV7-2; TRBD2 aligns across 8 bases. The J call may be in error: the DNA end matches TRBJ2-7 better. CDR1 and CDR2 from the germline V gene are SGHTA and FQGNSA. This CDR3 is 14 amino acids long. CDR3 coding DNA: TGTGCCAGCAGCTTGACTAGCGACTCCTACGAGCAGTACTTC. Amino acid sequence: CASSLTSDSYEQYF.

The chain is built from TRBV4-1 and TRBJ1-2; D is uncertain. Germline V gene data show CDR1 as MGHRA and CDR2 as YSYEKL. The length of the CDR3 is 20 residues. Trimming took 4 bases from V and 7 from J, leaving 34 bases between them. DNA of the CDR3: TGCGCCAGCAGCCCCGCCCTACGTCCCCATTATCTAAGCGGGTATGGTGGCTACACCTTC. Its protein product is CASSPALRPHYLSGYGGYTF.

The V call is TRBV19, the J call TRBJ1-2, with TRBD1 identical over 7 bases. Germline trimming cut 2 bases from V and 3 bases from J; bases unmatched to any gene: 12. From germline, CDR1 is LNHDA and CDR2 SQIVND (reference sequence). The CDR3 extends over 17 amino acids. CDR3 region: CASSIRSGQGVDYGYTF. CDR3 nucleotide sequence: TGTGCCAGTAGTATACGGTCGGGTCAGGGGGTCGACTATGGCTACACCTTC.

For this clone: At one end the junction does not follow the germline gene, possibly because of a read error. At the DNA level, this CDR3 is encoded by other sequences in the same sample as well. The V gene is TRBV5-1, the J gene TRBJ1-4, with 7 nucleotides matching TRBD1. Germline CDR1 reads SGHRS; CDR2 reads YFSETQ. The CDR3 is made up of 16 amino acids. DNA of the CDR3: TGTGCCAGCAGCTTGGGGACAGATTGGACTAATGAAAAACTGTTTTTT. It yields the protein CASSLGTDWTNEKLFF.

This clone was seen a handful of times. This chain uses TRBV7-6 with TRBJ1-1, with TRBD1 matching 8 bases. The trim removed 5 bases at V and 5 bases at J, leaving 13 bases unmatched. Per the germline V gene, CDR1 is SGHVS and CDR2 is FNYEAQ. The CDR3 is made up of 16 amino acids. CDR3 bases: TGTGCCAGCAGCCCCACGACAGGGGCGGCGGGAACTGAAGCTTTCTTT. Amino acids: CASSPTTGAAGTEAFF.

The rearrangement joins TRBV7-9 to TRBJ1-1; tentative D call: TRBD1 (6 bases). The CDR3 runs to 15 residues. Germline lookup yields CDR1 SEHNR and CDR2 FQNEAQ (reference sequence). V lost 3 bases and J lost 8, with 19 bases in between. The CDR3 loop is CASSFPDSPVIEAFF. The CDR3 DNA follows: TGTGCCAGCAGCTTCCCGGACAGTCCGGTGATAGAAGCTTTCTTT.

This chain links TRBV15 with TRBJ2-5; TRBD2 agrees at 8 bases. Germline V gene sequence: CDR1 LNHNV, CDR2 YYDKDF (reference sequence). V gave up 1 base and J gave up 2 bases; unmatched junction bases: 6. The CDR3 length is 16 residues. The CDR3 region is CATSRVASGSQETQYF. In DNA, the CDR3 is TGTGCCACCAGCAGAGTAGCAAGCGGGAGTCAAGAGACCCAGTACTTC.

The V gene is TRBV5-1, the J gene TRBJ2-1; possible D gene TRBD1, 6 bases. The CDR3 runs to 14 residues. V was pared by 2 bases and J by 4 bases, with 10 bases between. Germline V gene lookup returns CDR1 SGHRS and CDR2 YFSETQ. The CDR3 DNA reads as TGCGCCAGCAGCTTCCGGGACAAATACAATGAGCAGTTCTTC. The encoded protein is CASSFRDKYNEQFF.

This clone was found once. The gene calls are TRBV29-1 and TRBJ1-1, with D unclear. Trimming pared 7 bases from V and 6 bases from J, leaving 12 bases between. This CDR3 comprises 11 residues. Per germline, CDR1 SQVTM and CDR2 ANQGSEA. The CDR3 nucleotides read TGCAGCGCCGGGGTAGACGCTGAAGCTTTCTTT. This sequence encodes CSAGVDAEAFF.

The gene calls are TRBV30 and TRBJ1-1; 8 bases are shared with TRBD1. Germline CDR1 is GTSNPN and CDR2 is SVGIG (reference sequence). The CDR3 extends over 13 amino acids. J lost 4 bases, V lost 4 bases, and 5 bases had no gene match. Here the CDR3 DNA reads TGTGCCTGGACCATAGACAGGGGCACTGAAGCTTTCTTT. Amino acid sequence: CAWTIDRGTEAFF.

This clone appeared a single time. The rearrangement links TRBV5-6 to TRBJ2-5; TRBD2 matches 9 bases. Germline assignment: CDR1 SGHDT and CDR2 YYEEEE. With 0 bases clipped from V and 2 bases from J, the junction kept 5 bases outside the gene matches. The length of the CDR3 is 16 residues. In DNA, the CDR3 is TGTGCCAGCAGCTTGGTACCTAGCGGGGATCAAGAGACCCAGTACTTC. Translated, it gives CASSLVPSGDQETQYF. The entire variable domain, with the rest obtained from reference TRBV5-6 and TRBJ2-5, is as follows: DAGVTQSPTHLIKTRGQQVTLRCSPKSGHDTVSWYQQALGQGPQFIFQYYEEEERQRGNFPDRFSGHQFPNYSSELNVNALLLGDSALYLCASSLVPSGDQETQYFGPGTRLLVL.

This clone was counted a few times. V usage is TRBV10-3 and J usage is TRBJ2-1; 10 bases are shared with TRBD2. V lost 10 bases to trimming and J lost 5 bases; unmatched junction nucleotides: 8. CDR1 is ENHRY and CDR2 is SYGVKD in the germline V gene. This CDR3 is 14 amino acids long. CDR3 sequence (DNA): TGTGCCACCACCCAGCGGGGGGGCAACAATGAGCAGTTCTTC. It translates to CATTQRGGNNEQFF.

This chain links TRBV11-2 with TRBJ1-3; D not resolved. CDR1 and CDR2 from the germline V gene are SGHAT and FQNNGV. This CDR3 region has 12 residues. Trimming removed 6 bases from V and 8 bases from J, with 11 bases in between. In nucleotides, the CDR3 is TGTGCCAGCAGTTACAGTCTGGACACCATATATTTT. Protein: CASSYSLDTIYF.

This rearrangement joins TRBV27 to TRBJ2-7, with D maybe TRBD2 (6 bases). V was pared by 3 bases and J by 0 bases, with 12 bases between. CDR3 length: 15 residues. Germline V lookup: CDR1 MNHEY, CDR2 SMNVEV (reference sequence). Here the CDR3 reads CASSFVSGNSYEQYF. The CDR3 DNA follows: TGTGCCAGCAGTTTCGTTAGCGGAAACTCCTACGAGCAGTACTTC.

J is TRBJ1-2 and V is TRBV18, with TRBD1 identical over 8 bases. The J segment lost 10 bases and the V segment lost 5 bases, leaving 6 bases of the junction unmatched. The length of the CDR3 is 12 residues. Germline CDR1 KGHSH, CDR2 LQKENI. The CDR3 DNA sequence: TGTGCCAGCTCAAGACAGGGGAGATCCTACACCTTC. This encodes CASSRQGRSYTF.